This entry features one T cell receptor beta chain sequence. Trimming pared 0 bases from V and 0 bases from J, leaving 13 bases between. Per germline, CDR1 SGHRS and CDR2 YFSETQ. The CDR3 has 16 residues. The sample comes from a study of blood T cell repertoires in COVID-19. The data were produced by immunoSEQ multiplex PCR, yet TCRdb's version contains in-frame clones alone and is incomplete. The sample carries under 300,000 clones, 86% recorded once. The J gene is TRBJ2-7, the V gene TRBV5-1, with D perhaps TRBD1 (5 bases). The origin of this receptor is a man aged 25-45 years who had recovered from COVID-19. Sequencing was done on a sample of peripheral blood. CDR3 coding DNA: TGCGCCAGCAGCTTGGCCCCAACAGGTTTCTCCTACGAGCAGTACTTC. Residues: CASSLAPTGFSYEQYF. The whole variable domain, filled in from reference TRBV5-1 and TRBJ2-7, reads KAGVTQTPRYLIKTRGQQVTLSCSPISGHRSVSWYQQTPGQGLQFLFEYFSETQRNKGNFPGRFSGRQFSNSRSEMNVSTLELGDSALYLCASSLAPTGFSYEQYFGPGTRLTVT.